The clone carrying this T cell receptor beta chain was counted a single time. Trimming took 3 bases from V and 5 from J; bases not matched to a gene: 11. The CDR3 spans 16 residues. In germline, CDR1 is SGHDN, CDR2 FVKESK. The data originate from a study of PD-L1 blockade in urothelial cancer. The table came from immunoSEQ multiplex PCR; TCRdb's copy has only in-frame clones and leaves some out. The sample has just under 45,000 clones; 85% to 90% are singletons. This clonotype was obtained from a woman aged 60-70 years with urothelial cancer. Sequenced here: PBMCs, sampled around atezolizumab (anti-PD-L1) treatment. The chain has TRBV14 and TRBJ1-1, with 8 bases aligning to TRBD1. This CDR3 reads CASSHVGQGGSTEAFF. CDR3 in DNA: TGTGCCAGCAGCCATGTCGGACAGGGTGGGTCGACTGAAGCTTTCTTT.